This TCR beta chain was obtained from a study of cytomegalovirus exposure and HLA in healthy donors. The CDR3 sequence is 16 residues long. V shed 4 bases, J shed 4 bases, and the junction held 9 bases outside the gene matches. Germline CDR1 reads SGHNT; CDR2 reads YYREEE (reference sequence). Use of 60 Vbeta and 13 Jbeta primers characterized the PCR. Sequencing used immunoSEQ multiplex PCR; TCRdb keeps in-frame clones, though not all of them. The sample yields approximately 120,000 clones, 65% to 85% seen once. The sequencing sample was made of PBMCs. The chain is built from TRBV5-4 and TRBJ2-1; TRBD1 agrees at 9 bases. The clonotype comes from a man aged 18 to 35 in good health and CMV-seropositive. Written as DNA, the CDR3 is TGTGCCAGCAGCGCGCAGGGACAGGGCCTATACAATGAGCAGTTCTTC. It is translated as CASSAQGQGLYNEQFF.